This T cell receptor (beta chain) was sequenced for a study of post-analysis software for immune sequencing data. Study-level findings and limits: With TRBV5-6, TRBV5-1 and TRBV20-1 included, about five TRBV segments were more frequent in patients than in controls.

Germline-derived CDR1 and CDR2 are SEHNR and FQNEAQ (reference sequence). V lost 2 bases and J lost 0; bases outside the gene matches: 3. This CDR3 region has 16 residues. With regard to this clonotype: Its antigen is not identified.

TCR beta libraries were prepared from cDNA with unique molecular identifiers. TCRdb independently ran MiXCR on the PCR reads; one entry per CDR3 protein. Among about 800,000 distinct CDR3 sequences listed, less than 35% were seen once. The chain carries TRBV7-9 and TRBJ2-1, with 8 bases that match TRBD1. The sequenced material came from blood. This sequence was found in a girl between 10 and 17 years old with multiple sclerosis. CDR3 bases: TGTGCCAGCAGCTTACGGCAGGGGGCCTCCTACAATGAGCAGTTCTTC. Its protein product is CASSLRQGASYNEQFF.